This TCR beta chain was identified during a study of molecular identifiers for immune sequencing clone quantification. TCRdb reprocessed the PCR reads via MiXCR and lists one record per CDR3 protein. The sample carries 250,000 to 350,000 distinct CDR3 sequences, around 21% recorded once. The table lists this clonotype with many counts. V lost 6 bases, J lost 4 bases, and 9 bases lay in between. Germline V lookup: CDR1 PRHDT, CDR2 FYEKMQ (reference sequence). This CDR3 is built from 12 residues. The sequenced sample was naive CD8+ T cells from blood, with Jurkat cell RNA spiked in. As for subset: FACS-sorted CD8+CD4-CCR7+CD45RA+ naive T cells. The chain carries TRBV13 and TRBJ1-1, with D perhaps matching TRBD1 (6 bases). The receptor comes from a human donor in good health. Some libraries in this study had Jurkat cell RNA spiked in. The CDR3 DNA reads as TGTGCCAGCAGTTCGGGGGCCACTGAAGCTTTCTTT. The encoded protein is CASSSGATEAFF.